The T cell receptor beta chain under discussion was sequenced for a study of OX40 agonist ivuxolimab in advanced cancers. On the study more broadly: The drug used for patients, ivuxolimab, was an agonistic anti-OX40 (CD134) antibody. The diagnoses of dose-escalation patients were hepatocellular carcinoma, melanoma, renal cell or head and neck cancer.

Some clones are missing from TCRdb's copy, which holds only in-frame ones; the method was immunoSEQ multiplex PCR. The sample contains about 18,000 clones, about 89% of which appear only once. The CDR3 is made up of 16 amino acids. With V trimmed by 4 bases and J by 5 bases, 11 bases remained unmatched. In germline, CDR1 is MGHDK, CDR2 SYGVNS. Exclusion applied to patients with autoimmune disease history or systemic immunosuppression. Collection of blood occurred at baseline, at cycle 4 day 1, and at cycle 7 day 1. The TCR was taken from an adult with an advanced solid tumor such as melanoma, head and neck, liver or kidney cancer. The genes are TRBV25-1 and TRBJ2-4; 7 nucleotides align to TRBD2. The sequencing used CD4+ or CD8+ T cells sorted from blood, collected in a trial of the OX40 agonist ivuxolimab. Here the CDR3 DNA reads TGTGCCAGCAGTGGCCCCAAAGCGGGAAATCAAAACATTCAGTACTTC. As protein: CASSGPKAGNQNIQYF.